Each of the 32 T cell receptor beta chains below was sequenced from the same sample in a study of blood T cell repertoires in COVID-19. The repertoire was sequenced with immunoSEQ multiplex PCR; TCRdb's copy has only in-frame clones and lacks some. Seen here are 45,000 to 60,000 clones, around 80% observed once, and the top ten hold 13%. Material for sequencing was peripheral blood. Receptors were obtained from a woman of 80 years or more with acute or convalescent COVID-19.

The rearrangement links TRBV2 to TRBJ2-7, with 13 positions matching TRBD2. The CDR3 loop spans 15 amino acids. Germline values: CDR1 SNHLY, CDR2 FYNNEI. Trimming removed 7 bases from V and 2 bases from J; junction bases left unmatched: 5. CDR3 sequence reads: CASIILAGGPYEQYF. The DNA of the CDR3 is TGTGCCAGCATTATACTAGCGGGGGGGCCCTACGAGCAGTACTTC.

This chain joins TRBV18 and TRBJ1-1, with D perhaps matching TRBD1 (5 bases). Germline CDR1 reads KGHSH; CDR2 reads LQKENI. The CDR3 extends over 14 amino acids. V lost 3 bases, J lost 6 bases, and 14 bases lay in between. CDR3 sequence (DNA): TGTGCCAGCTCACCTTCGGGGAGGGGAGCTGAAGCTTTCTTT. This encodes CASSPSGRGAEAFF. Variable domain in full (rest from reference TRBV18 and TRBJ1-1): NAGVMQNPRHLVRRRGQEARLRCSPMKGHSHVYWYRQLPEEGLKFMVYLQKENIIDESGMPKERFSAEFPKEGPSILRIQQVVRGDSAAYFCASSPSGRGAEAFFGQGTRLTVV.

This chain connects TRBV5-1 to TRBJ2-7, with D possibly matching TRBD2 (6 bases). The CDR3 runs 15 residues. With 1 base removed from V and 5 bases from J, the gap between germline ends came to 16 bases. Germline loops: CDR1 SGHRS, CDR2 YFSETQ. DNA of the CDR3: TGCGCCAGCAGCTTGACGGACGGGGGAGTCCACGAGCAGTACTTC. Amino acid sequence: CASSLTDGGVHEQYF.

This clone was seen a few times. The CDR3 coding sequence is TGTGCCAGCAGCTCCCTCCTTAGCGGCTACACCTTC. It specifies CASSSLLSGYTF. The V gene is TRBV7-9, the J gene TRBJ1-2; the D is unclear. CDR3 length: 12 residues. CDR1 is SEHNR, CDR2 FQNEAQ, per germline (reference sequence). The V gene lost 4 bases and the J gene lost 8 bases, with 11 bases spanning the gap.

CDR3 residues: CASSGRDRGDANYGYTF. The CDR3 bases are TGTGCCAGTAGTGGCCGGGACAGGGGAGACGCTAACTATGGCTACACCTTC. The chain couples TRBV19 to TRBJ1-2; 10 bases align to TRBD1. CDR1 LNHDA and CDR2 SQIVND come from the germline V gene (reference sequence). After removal of 5 bases from V and 0 bases from J, the junction contained 9 bases not matched to a gene. This CDR3 is 17 amino acids long.

This chain joins TRBV7-8 and TRBJ1-2, with D possibly matching TRBD1 (6 bases). The CDR3 length is 14 residues. Between the trimmed V and J ends, which lost 5 bases and 1 base, there was a span of 11 bases. CDR1 and CDR2 (germline): SGHVS, FQNEAQ. The CDR3 nucleotides read TGTGCCAGCAGCCTGTGGACAGATAACTATGGCTACACCTTC. As protein: CASSLWTDNYGYTF.

The count of this clone is one. This rearrangement joins TRBV30 to TRBJ1-2; D gene uncertain. Germline-derived CDR1 and CDR2 are GTSNPN and SVGIG (reference sequence). The V end was cut by 3 bases, the J end by 5 bases, with 16 bases between. This CDR3 is built from 14 residues. CDR3: CAWRGGRVWYGYTF. The CDR3 DNA reads TGTGCCTGGAGGGGTGGCCGGGTATGGTATGGCTACACCTTC.

This clone was seen more than once but under ten times. The rearrangement joins TRBV10-3 to TRBJ1-1; 12 nucleotides align to TRBD1. V lost 11 bases to trimming and J lost 4 bases; unmatched junction nucleotides: 8. The CDR3 totals 14 residues. Germline CDR1 reads ENHRY; CDR2 reads SYGVKD. In nucleotides, the CDR3 is TGTGCCGTCAAAAGGGGACAGGGGGCCACTGAAGCTTTCTTT. It translates to CAVKRGQGATEAFF.

V gene TRBV5-1 combines with J gene TRBJ2-3, with D possibly TRBD2 on 6 matching bases. Germline V lookup: CDR1 SGHRS, CDR2 YFSETQ. Trimming pared 4 bases from V and 0 bases from J, leaving 24 bases between. The CDR3 extends over 19 amino acids. The CDR3 spells CASSGLPRGSLVSTDTQYF. The CDR3 bases are TGCGCCAGCAGCGGACTACCTCGGGGGTCTCTAGTTAGCACAGATACGCAGTATTTT.

The genes are TRBV21-1 and TRBJ2-3; TRBD1 is the table's D call and was not checked against the DNA. TRBV21-1 is annotated as a pseudogene. The CDR3 sequence is 18 residues long. The CDR3 sequence is CASSKGAGGVQTTDTQYF. CDR3 coding DNA: TGTGCCAGCAGCAAAGGGGCAGGGGGCGTTCAAACCACAGATACGCAGTATTTT.

V and J are TRBV3-1 (or the pseudogene TRBV3-2) and TRBJ1-6; 10 positions match TRBD1. This CDR3 is 18 amino acids long. The V segment lost 3 bases and the J segment 0 bases; nucleotides outside the gene matches: 5. Per the germline V gene, CDR1 is LGHDT and CDR2 is YNNKEL (reference sequence). CDR3 bases: TGTGCCAGCAGCCAGACAGGGGGCGCGGGCTCCTATAATTCACCCCTCCACTTT. Encoded protein: CASSQTGGAGSYNSPLHF.

This clone appeared a single time. The CDR3 protein is CASSLGEPEAFF. In DNA form, the CDR3 reads TGTGCCAGCAGTTTAGGAGAGCCTGAAGCTTTCTTT. The rearrangement links TRBV12-3 or TRBV12-4 to TRBJ1-1; no clear D. Trimming stripped 1 base from V and 6 bases from J, with 6 bases between. This CDR3 contains 12 residues.

The chain is built from TRBV6-5 and TRBJ1-6; D call uncertain. Germline-derived CDR1 and CDR2 are MNHEY and SVGAGI. Trimming shortened V by 10 bases and J by 9 bases, and 16 bases separated the two germline ends. CDR3 size: 13 residues. In nucleotides, the CDR3 is TGTGCCACCTCGGGGAGGCGCCTTTCACCCCTCCACTTT. This gives the protein CATSGRRLSPLHF.

The rearrangement uses TRBV9 and TRBJ1-1; D is unclear. With 4 bases removed from V and 0 bases from J, the gap between germline ends came to 7 bases. The CDR3 totals 13 residues. The germline V gene encodes CDR1 SGDLS and CDR2 YYNGEE. CDR3 sequence reads: CASSSQLNTEAFF. CDR3 nucleotides: TGTGCCAGCAGCTCACAGTTGAACACTGAAGCTTTCTTT. The complete variable domain, with remaining parts taken from reference TRBV9 and TRBJ1-1, reads DSGVTQTPKHLITATGQRVTLRCSPRSGDLSVYWYQQSLDQGLQFLIQYYNGEERAKGNILERFSAQQFPDLHSELNLSSLELGDSALYFCASSSQLNTEAFFGQGTRLTVV.

The gene calls are TRBV4-1 and TRBJ1-1; no clear D. V was trimmed by 4 bases and J by 0 bases, leaving 9 bases between them. The germline V gene encodes CDR1 MGHRA and CDR2 YSYEKL. The CDR3 runs 14 residues. Written as DNA, the CDR3 is TGCGCCAGCAGCCTGGTAGCCATGAACACTGAAGCTTTCTTT. Protein product: CASSLVAMNTEAFF.

The rearrangement joins TRBV29-1 to TRBJ1-5, with unresolved D. V was clipped by 6 bases and J by 3 bases, with 12 bases between them. This CDR3 is built from 13 residues. CDR1 and CDR2 (germline): SQVTM, ANQGSEA. The CDR3 DNA is TGCAGCGTCCAATTGGGAGTCAATCAGCCCCAGCATTTT. It codes for CSVQLGVNQPQHF. Together with reference TRBV29-1 and TRBJ1-5, the CDR3 gives the full variable domain: SAVISQKPSRDICQRGTSLTIQCQVDSQVTMMFWYRQQPGQSLTLIATANQGSEATYESGFVIDKFPISRPNLTFSTLTVSNMSPEDSSIYLCSVQLGVNQPQHFGDGTRLSIL.

V gene TRBV19 combines with J gene TRBJ2-7; D may be TRBD1 (6 bases). Germline values: CDR1 LNHDA, CDR2 SQIVND (reference sequence). The CDR3 extends over 17 amino acids. Trimming shortened V by 5 bases and J by 1 base, and 21 bases separated the two germline ends. The CDR3, as DNA: TGTGCCAGTAGTTCCCTCCAAAGGGGGTTTAGGTCCTACGAGCAGTACTTC. This sequence encodes CASSSLQRGFRSYEQYF.

The V call is TRBV3-1 (or the pseudogene TRBV3-2), the J call TRBJ2-7; D is undetermined. Trimming pared 0 bases from V and 9 bases from J, leaving 12 bases between. Per the germline V gene, CDR1 is LGHDT and CDR2 is YNNKEL (reference sequence). The CDR3 covers 13 residues. CDR3 bases: TGTGCCAGCAGCCAAGACGAAGAGTTGCGGCAGTACTTC. Protein sequence: CASSQDEELRQYF.

The chain links TRBV7-8 to TRBJ2-2; TRBD2 agrees at 9 bases. V dropped 1 base and J dropped 7; count of bases not matched to a gene: 4. Per the germline V gene, CDR1 is SGHVS and CDR2 is FQNEAQ. This CDR3 comprises 15 residues. The DNA for the CDR3 is TGTGCCAGCAGCTTAGGCGCTAGCGGGGACGGGGAGCTGTTTTTT. Amino acid sequence: CASSLGASGDGELFF. Combining the CDR3 with reference TRBV7-8 and TRBJ2-2 gives the whole variable domain GAGVSQSPRYKVAKRGQDVALRCDPISGHVSLFWYQQALGQGPEFLTYFQNEAQLDKSGLPSDRFFAERPEGSVSTLKIQRTQQEDSAVYLCASSLGASGDGELFFGEGSRLTVL.

The CDR3, as DNA: TGTGCCAGCAGCCCGTCAGCAGGGAGGGGCAATGAGCAGTTCTTC. Translation: CASSPSAGRGNEQFF. The chain uses TRBV11-3 and TRBJ2-1, with 7 nucleotides matching TRBD2. The trim removed 5 bases at V and 6 bases at J, leaving 10 bases unmatched. Germline CDR1 is SGHNT and CDR2 is YENEEA. The CDR3 sequence is 15 residues long.

The V call is TRBV7-2, the J call TRBJ2-5, with D perhaps TRBD1 (7 bases). V shed 5 bases and J shed 7 bases, with 23 bases lying between them. Germline V lookup: CDR1 SGHTA, CDR2 FQGNSA. The CDR3 is 16 amino acids. The CDR3 coding sequence is TGTGCCAGCAGCCCAGGCCACGCGGGGTCAGGGGGGACCCAGTACTTC. It encodes CASSPGHAGSGGTQYF. The entire variable domain, with the rest obtained from reference TRBV7-2 and TRBJ2-5, is as follows: GAGVSQSPSNKVTEKGKDVELRCDPISGHTALYWYRQSLGQGLEFLIYFQGNSAPDKSGLPSDRFSAERTGGSVSTLTIQRTQQEDSAVYLCASSPGHAGSGGTQYFGPGTRLLVL.

J is TRBJ1-6 and V is TRBV5-6; the match to TRBD1 covers 9 bases. Germline lookup yields CDR1 SGHDT and CDR2 YYEEEE. The CDR3 extends over 16 amino acids. With V trimmed by 1 base and J by 5 bases, 4 bases remained unmatched. The CDR3 DNA is TGTGCCAGCAGCTTGCCGGGGACAGGGCATAATTCACCCCTCCACTTT. Its protein product is CASSLPGTGHNSPLHF.

This chain joins TRBV5-4 and TRBJ1-2, with TRBD1 matching 9 bases. CDR1 is SGHNT and CDR2 is YYREEE in the germline V gene (reference sequence). The CDR3 sequence is 14 residues long. V lost 3 bases and J lost 7; bases outside the gene matches: 7. CDR3 DNA sequence: TGTGCCAGCAGCTCGTACAGGGGGCACGCTGGCTACACCTTC. As protein: CASSSYRGHAGYTF.

V and J are TRBV6-1 and TRBJ1-6, with D unresolved. CDR1 is MNHNS and CDR2 is SASEGT in the germline V gene. With 1 base removed from V and 0 bases from J, the gap between germline ends came to 4 bases. The CDR3 is made up of 15 amino acids. Here the CDR3 DNA reads TGTGCCAGCAGTGAAGGAGTCTCCTATAATTCACCCCTCCACTTT. Its protein product is CASSEGVSYNSPLHF.

This clone was counted between two and nine times. The J gene is TRBJ1-3, the V gene TRBV5-6; 9 bases agree with TRBD1. Germline V gene sequence: CDR1 SGHDT, CDR2 YYEEEE. V trimming: 4 bases; J trimming: 4 bases; junction bases outside the gene matches: 9. The CDR3 has 16 residues. Here the CDR3 reads CASSEGQGGYGNTIYF. CDR3 sequence (DNA): TGTGCCAGCAGCGAGGGACAGGGAGGATACGGAAACACCATATATTTT.

The CDR3 nucleotides read TGTGCCAGCAACCGGGTTAGCAATCAGCCCCAGCATTTT. This gives the protein CASNRVSNQPQHF. The chain combines TRBV2 with TRBJ1-5, with unresolved D. Per the germline V gene, CDR1 is SNHLY and CDR2 is FYNNEI. This CDR3 has 13 residues. The germline V and J ends were trimmed by 7 bases and 0 bases, with 7 bases remaining between them. Combining the CDR3 with reference TRBV2 and TRBJ1-5 gives the whole variable domain EPEVTQTPSHQVTQMGQEVILRCVPISNHLYFYWYRQILGQKVEFLVSFYNNEISEKSEIFDDQFSVERPDGSNFTLKIRSTKLEDSAMYFCASNRVSNQPQHFGDGTRLSIL.

The V call is TRBV10-2, the J call TRBJ1-1; 9 bases match TRBD1. Per the germline V gene, CDR1 is WSHSY and CDR2 is SAAADI. The CDR3 spans 15 residues. Trimming took 6 bases from V and 0 from J; bases not matched to a gene: 5. The CDR3 nucleotides are TGCGCCAGCAGGCGGGACAGGGTTATGAACACTGAAGCTTTCTTT. It codes for CASRRDRVMNTEAFF.

The CDR3 nucleotides are TGTGCCAGCAGCGTACTCTCCACTCCCTACGAGCAGTACTTC. It is translated as CASSVLSTPYEQYF. This chain joins TRBV9 and TRBJ2-7, with D hard to call. The CDR3 totals 14 residues. The ends were cut back, 1 base at V and 2 bases at J, with 10 bases in the middle. Germline CDR1 SGDLS, CDR2 YYNGEE.

The CDR3 nucleotides read TGTGCCAGCAGCTACCGCGCCGGGGGACCCGGTAATGAAAAACTGTTTTTT. Translating gives CASSYRAGGPGNEKLFF. The chain has TRBV7-2 and TRBJ1-4; a possible D gene is TRBD1 (5 bases). V shed 4 bases and J shed 4 bases, with 19 bases lying between them. CDR1 is SGHTA and CDR2 is FQGNSA in the germline V gene. CDR3 length: 17 residues.

This sequence joins TRBV29-1 and TRBJ2-3; D unresolved. This CDR3 is built from 13 residues. From germline, CDR1 is SQVTM and CDR2 ANQGSEA. The V gene lost 1 base and the J gene lost 0 bases, with 5 bases spanning the gap. This chain's CDR3 is CSVEVHSTDTQYF. Written as DNA, the CDR3 is TGCAGCGTTGAAGTACACAGCACAGATACGCAGTATTTT.

J is TRBJ1-2 and V is TRBV6-4; weak D call: TRBD1 (5 bases). This CDR3 spans 16 amino acids. The V gene lost 5 bases and the J gene lost 0 bases, with 16 bases spanning the gap. Germline CDR1 reads MRHNA; CDR2 reads SNTAGT. The chain's CDR3 is CASSSLTGETNYGYTF. Here the CDR3 DNA reads TGTGCCAGCAGTTCTTTGACGGGGGAGACTAACTATGGCTACACCTTC.

Here the CDR3 DNA reads TGCGCCAGCAGCTTGAAAACAGCTGGGGCCAACGTCCTGACTTTC. This sequence encodes CASSLKTAGANVLTF. This sequence joins TRBV5-1 and TRBJ2-6, with no clear D. This CDR3 contains 15 residues. With 1 base removed from V and 2 bases from J, the gap between germline ends came to 7 bases. CDR1 SGHRS and CDR2 YFSETQ come from the germline V gene.